These 5 T cell receptor beta chains came from one sample sequenced in a study of T cells expressing NK-cell markers. TCRdb re-called the 5' RACE reads and gives one entry per CDR3 protein, without DNA. Recorded for this sample: a few hundred thousand distinct CDR3 sequences. Material for sequencing was blood T cells: a sorted CD56 or NKG2C T cell subset, CD4+ or CD8+ T cells, or bulk PBMC T cells (not recorded which). These receptors were collected from a man younger than 35 in good health.

J is TRBJ2-2 and V is TRBV5-1; TCRdb calls TRBD2, which cannot be checked without DNA. Germline CDR1 SGHRS, CDR2 YFSETQ. CDR3 length: 15 amino acids. This CDR3 reads CASSIGLANTGELFF.

This chain joins TRBV19 and TRBJ1-5; lacking DNA, the TRBD1 call made by TCRdb goes unchecked. This CDR3 region has 16 residues. Per germline, CDR1 LNHDA and CDR2 SQIVND (reference sequence). CDR3 sequence: CASSTGQGVRNQPQHF.

The V and J genes are TRBV18 and TRBJ2-5; TCRdb outputs TRBD1, but without DNA this stays unchecked. The CDR3 length is 15 residues. Germline V gives CDR1 KGHSH, CDR2 LQKENI. CDR3 residues: CASSPRTGGGETQYF.

This chain joins TRBV20-1 and TRBJ2-7; TCRdb designates TRBD1, a call that cannot be tested without DNA. The germline V gene encodes CDR1 DFQATT and CDR2 SNEGSKA (reference sequence). CDR3 length: 13 amino acids. CDR3 region: CSAGGTDAYEQYF.

The V gene is TRBV5-6, the J gene TRBJ2-1; TCRdb picks TRBD2, but there is no DNA to check that call. CDR3 size: 16 residues. CDR1 SGHDT and CDR2 YYEEEE come from the germline V gene. CDR3 residues: CASSSQLAGVSNEQFF.